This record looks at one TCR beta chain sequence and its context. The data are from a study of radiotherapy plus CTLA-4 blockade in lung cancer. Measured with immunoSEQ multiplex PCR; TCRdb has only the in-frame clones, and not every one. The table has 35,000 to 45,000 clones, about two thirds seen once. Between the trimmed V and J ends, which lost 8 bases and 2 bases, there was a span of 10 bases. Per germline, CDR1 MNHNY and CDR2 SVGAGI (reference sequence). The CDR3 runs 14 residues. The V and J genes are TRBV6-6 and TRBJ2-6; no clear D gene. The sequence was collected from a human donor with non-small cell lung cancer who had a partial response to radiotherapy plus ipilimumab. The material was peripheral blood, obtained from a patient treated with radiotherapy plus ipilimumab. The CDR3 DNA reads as TGTGCCAGCTCCCCCTCCGCTGGGGCCAACGTCCTGACTTTC. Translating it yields CASSPSAGANVLTF.